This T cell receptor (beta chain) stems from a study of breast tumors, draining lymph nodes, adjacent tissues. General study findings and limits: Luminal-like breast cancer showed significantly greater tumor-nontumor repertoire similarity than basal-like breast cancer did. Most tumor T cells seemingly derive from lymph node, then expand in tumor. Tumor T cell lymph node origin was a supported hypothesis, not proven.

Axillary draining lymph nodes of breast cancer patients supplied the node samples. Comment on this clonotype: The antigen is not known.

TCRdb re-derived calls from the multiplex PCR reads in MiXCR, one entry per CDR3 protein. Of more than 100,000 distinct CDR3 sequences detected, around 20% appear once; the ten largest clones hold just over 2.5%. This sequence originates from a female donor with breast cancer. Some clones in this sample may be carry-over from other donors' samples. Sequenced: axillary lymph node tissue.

CDR3 DNA: TGTGCCTGGAGTGTGCCCGGTTTGGGCACTGAAGCTTTCTTT. Translated: CAWSVPGLGTEAFF. V is TRBV30 and J is TRBJ1-1; D gene unclear. V lost 0 bases to trimming and J lost 4 bases, with 12 bases between them. CDR1 is GTSNPN and CDR2 is SVGIG in the germline V gene (reference sequence). The CDR3 spans 14 residues.